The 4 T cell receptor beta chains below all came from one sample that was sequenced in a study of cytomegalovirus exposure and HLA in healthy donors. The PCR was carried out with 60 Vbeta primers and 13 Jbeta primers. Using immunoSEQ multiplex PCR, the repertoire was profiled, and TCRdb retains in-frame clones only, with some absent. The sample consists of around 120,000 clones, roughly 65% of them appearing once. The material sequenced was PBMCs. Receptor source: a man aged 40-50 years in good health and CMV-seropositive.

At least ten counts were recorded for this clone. The CDR3 region has the DNA TGTGCCAGCAGTTCATCGACTCATTACTCCTACGAGCAGTACTTC. Its protein product is CASSSSTHYSYEQYF. The chain employs TRBV27 and TRBJ2-7, with D unresolved. Germline V gene data show CDR1 as MNHEY and CDR2 as SMNVEV (reference sequence). Trimming removed 4 bases from V and 0 bases from J, with 13 bases in between. The CDR3 spans 15 residues.

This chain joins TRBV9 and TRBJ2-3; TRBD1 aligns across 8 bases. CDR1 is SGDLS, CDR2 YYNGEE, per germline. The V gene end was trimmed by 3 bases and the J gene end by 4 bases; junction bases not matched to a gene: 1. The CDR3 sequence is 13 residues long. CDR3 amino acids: CASSGDRPDTQYF. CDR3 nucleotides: TGTGCCAGCAGCGGGGACAGGCCAGATACGCAGTATTTT.

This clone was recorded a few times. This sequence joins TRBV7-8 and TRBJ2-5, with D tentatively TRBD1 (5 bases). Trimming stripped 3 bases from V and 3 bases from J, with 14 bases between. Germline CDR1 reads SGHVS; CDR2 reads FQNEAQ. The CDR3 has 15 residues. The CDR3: CASSFPPGKEETQYF. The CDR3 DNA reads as TGTGCCAGCAGCTTTCCCCCAGGGAAAGAAGAGACCCAGTACTTC.

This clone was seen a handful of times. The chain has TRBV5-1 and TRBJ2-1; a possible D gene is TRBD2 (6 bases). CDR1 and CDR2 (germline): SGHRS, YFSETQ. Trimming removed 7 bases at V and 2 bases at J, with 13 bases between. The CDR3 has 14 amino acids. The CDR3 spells CASVGSDAYNEQFF. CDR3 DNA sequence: TGCGCCAGCGTCGGGAGTGACGCCTACAATGAGCAGTTCTTC.